What follows are 11 T cell receptor beta chains derived from one specimen sequenced in a study of blood T cell repertoires in COVID-19. The table came from immunoSEQ multiplex PCR; TCRdb's copy has only in-frame clones and leaves some out. The data show hundreds of thousands of clones, 70% to 90% seen once. The sequencing sample was made of peripheral blood. Receptor source: a woman in her forties or fifties who had recovered from COVID-19.

This chain links TRBV6-2 or TRBV6-3 with TRBJ1-5; D may be TRBD1 (5 bases). This CDR3 is built from 14 residues. CDR1 and CDR2 from the germline V gene are MNHEY and SVGEGT. With 5 bases removed from V and 0 bases from J, the gap between germline ends came to 8 bases. The CDR3 coding sequence is TGTGCCAGCAGTCGACAGTTTAGCAATCAGCCCCAGCATTTT. It is translated as CASSRQFSNQPQHF.

The J gene is TRBJ1-1, the V gene TRBV27, with TRBD1 as a possible D gene (5 bases). The CDR3 is 13 amino acids. Deletions cut 6 bases from V and 1 base from J, with 9 bases between. The germline V gene has CDR1 MNHEY and CDR2 SMNVEV (reference sequence). As DNA, the CDR3 is TGTGCCAGCAGACAGGTTTCGAACACTGAAGCTTTCTTT. Translation: CASRQVSNTEAFF.

This clone was seen only once. DNA for the CDR3: TGTGCCAGCAGGTATACTAGCGGGAGAACAGATACGCAGTATTTT. As protein: CASRYTSGRTDTQYF. J is TRBJ2-3 and V is TRBV6-5; 11 nucleotides line up with TRBD2. The V gene end was trimmed by 6 bases and the J gene end by 3 bases; junction bases not matched to a gene: 5. CDR3 length: 15 residues. CDR1 and CDR2 from the germline V gene are MNHEY and SVGAGI.

CDR3 nucleotide sequence: TGTGCCAGCAGCTTAGGACAGGGGGCGATTGAGCAGTTCTTC. This gives the protein CASSLGQGAIEQFF. The chain is built from TRBV7-6 and TRBJ2-1; 10 bases map to TRBD1. Germline CDR1 reads SGHVS; CDR2 reads FNYEAQ. There are 14 residues in the CDR3. V lost 1 base and J lost 9; bases outside the gene matches: 3.

The rearrangement links TRBV7-9 to TRBJ1-2; TRBD1 matches at 10 bases. CDR1 is SEHNR and CDR2 is FQNEAQ in the germline V gene (reference sequence). V shed 6 bases, J shed 2 bases, and the junction held 6 bases outside the gene matches. The CDR3 length is 15 residues. For the CDR3, the DNA is TGTGCCAGCAGGCCACGACAGGGGGCAAACTATGGCTACACCTTC. This sequence encodes CASRPRQGANYGYTF.

The J gene is TRBJ2-3, the V gene TRBV9, with D perhaps matching TRBD2 (6 bases). CDR3 length: 15 residues. The V gene's germline CDR1 is SGDLS and CDR2 YYNGEE. The V end was cut by 0 bases, the J end by 4 bases, with 12 bases between. CDR3 protein: CASSVAWDLSDTQYF. The DNA of the CDR3 is TGTGCCAGCAGCGTAGCTTGGGACTTATCAGATACGCAGTATTTT.

The J gene is TRBJ1-1, the V gene TRBV7-2; the match to TRBD1 covers 8 bases. V was pared by 5 bases and J by 4 bases, with 6 bases of the junction left unmatched. The CDR3 extends over 14 amino acids. Germline V gene lookup returns CDR1 SGHTA and CDR2 FQGNSA. The CDR3 loop is CASSVRGQGTEAFF. The CDR3 DNA reads TGTGCCAGCAGCGTCAGGGGGCAGGGCACTGAAGCTTTCTTT.

This chain joins TRBV5-1 and TRBJ2-4; TRBD2 might be the D (6 bases). The V end was cut by 4 bases, the J end by 6 bases, with 14 bases between. This CDR3 is 14 amino acids long. In germline, CDR1 is SGHRS, CDR2 YFSETQ. CDR3 sequence reads: CASSHRDSSNIQYF. For the CDR3, the DNA is TGCGCCAGCAGCCACCGGGACTCTTCAAACATTCAGTACTTC. Looking up the rest from reference TRBV5-1 and TRBJ2-4 gives the full variable domain: KAGVTQTPRYLIKTRGQQVTLSCSPISGHRSVSWYQQTPGQGLQFLFEYFSETQRNKGNFPGRFSGRQFSNSRSEMNVSTLELGDSALYLCASSHRDSSNIQYFGAGTRLSVL.

J is TRBJ2-2 and V is TRBV5-5; D remains unclear. V was pared by 1 base and J by 1 base, with 5 bases between. This CDR3 contains 14 residues. Germline CDR1 SGHKS, CDR2 YYEKEE (reference sequence). The CDR3 nucleotides read TGTGCCAGCAGCTTGTCAGTGAACACCGGGGAGCTGTTTTTT. Translation: CASSLSVNTGELFF.

V is TRBV27 and J is TRBJ2-7; TRBD1 might be the D (5 bases). Germline V gene lookup returns CDR1 MNHEY and CDR2 SMNVEV (reference sequence). Trimming removed 5 bases from V and 2 bases from J, with 10 bases in between. CDR3 length: 13 amino acids. The CDR3 loop reads CASSQGLTYEQYF. DNA of the CDR3: TGTGCCAGCAGTCAGGGCCTCACCTACGAGCAGTACTTC.

The chain combines TRBV30 with TRBJ2-7; a weak D match, TRBD1 (6 bases). Germline CDR1 is GTSNPN and CDR2 is SVGIG (reference sequence). Trimming shortened V by 1 base and J by 3 bases, and 13 bases separated the two germline ends. The CDR3 runs 14 residues. The CDR3 region is CAWSGLGAGYEQYF. For the CDR3, the DNA is TGTGCCTGGAGTGGTTTGGGGGCAGGCTACGAGCAGTACTTC.